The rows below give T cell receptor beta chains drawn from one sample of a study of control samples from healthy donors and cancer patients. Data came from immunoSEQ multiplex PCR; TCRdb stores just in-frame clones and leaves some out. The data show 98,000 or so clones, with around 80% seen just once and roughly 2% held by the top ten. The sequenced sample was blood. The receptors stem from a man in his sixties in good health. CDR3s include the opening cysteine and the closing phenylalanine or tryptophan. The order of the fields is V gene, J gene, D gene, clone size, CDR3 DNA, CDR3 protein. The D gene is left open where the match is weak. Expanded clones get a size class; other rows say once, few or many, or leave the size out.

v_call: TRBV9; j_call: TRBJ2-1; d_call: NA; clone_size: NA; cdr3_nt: TGTGCCAGCAGTGTGAGGGGGGGAGCGGGCTACAATGAGCAGTTCTTC; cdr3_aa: CASSVRGGAGYNEQFF
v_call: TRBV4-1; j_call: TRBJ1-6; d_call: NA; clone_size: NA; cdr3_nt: TGCGCCAGCAGCCAGCCGTCCCGTTCACCCCTCCACTTT; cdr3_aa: CASSQPSRSPLHF
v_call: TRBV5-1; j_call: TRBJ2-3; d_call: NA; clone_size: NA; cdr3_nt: TGCGCCAGCAGCTCTGGAAGGGGGGAAGATACGCAGTATTTT; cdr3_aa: CASSSGRGEDTQYF
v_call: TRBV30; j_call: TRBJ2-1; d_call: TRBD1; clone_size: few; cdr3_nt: TGTGCCTGGAGGGGGGACAGGGAGGATGAGCAGTTCTTC; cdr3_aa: CAWRGDREDEQFF
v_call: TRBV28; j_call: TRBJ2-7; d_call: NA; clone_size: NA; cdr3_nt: TGTGCCAGCAGTCCGGCGTCCCCGACAGGCCGCGGCTACGAGCAGTACTTC; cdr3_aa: CASSPASPTGRGYEQYF
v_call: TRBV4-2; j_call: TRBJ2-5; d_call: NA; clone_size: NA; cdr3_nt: TGTGCCAGCAGCCAAAACATCGACCACCAAGAGACCCAGTACTTC; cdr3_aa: CASSQNIDHQETQYF
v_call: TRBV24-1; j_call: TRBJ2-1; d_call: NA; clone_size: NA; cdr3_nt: TGTGCCACCAGTGATTTAGCGGCAGGCTCCCATTCCTACAATGAGCAGTTCTTC; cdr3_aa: CATSDLAAGSHSYNEQFF
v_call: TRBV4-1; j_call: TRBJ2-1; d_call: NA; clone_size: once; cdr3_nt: TGCGCCAGCAGCCAAGATGGAACAGGTATTCCCCGGCGGCAGTTCTTC; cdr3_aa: CASSQDGTGIPRRQFF
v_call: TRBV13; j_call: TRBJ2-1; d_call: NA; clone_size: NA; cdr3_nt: TGTGCCAGCAGCAAAGCCAAGCCTGGGTCCTACAATGAGCAGTTCTTC; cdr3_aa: CASSKAKPGSYNEQFF
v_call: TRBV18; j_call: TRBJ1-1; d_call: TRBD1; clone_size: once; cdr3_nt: TGTGCCAGCTCAGGACAGGGGTCAACTGAAGCTTTCTTT; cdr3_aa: CASSGQGSTEAFF
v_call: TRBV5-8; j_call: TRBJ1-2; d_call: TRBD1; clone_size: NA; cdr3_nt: TGTGCCAGCCTCGATCGACAGGGCTATGGCTACACCTTC; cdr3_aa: CASLDRQGYGYTF
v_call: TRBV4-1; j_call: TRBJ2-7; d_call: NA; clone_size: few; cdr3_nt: TGCGCCAGCAGCCAAGATAGGCACCAAACCTACGAGCAGTACTTC; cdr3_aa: CASSQDRHQTYEQYF
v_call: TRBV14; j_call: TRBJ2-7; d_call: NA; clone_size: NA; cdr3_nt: TGTGCCAGCAGCCAAGAGGTGGGAGGCGCCTACGAGCAGTACTTC; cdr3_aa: CASSQEVGGAYEQYF
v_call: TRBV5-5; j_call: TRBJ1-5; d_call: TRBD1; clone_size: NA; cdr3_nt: TGTGCCAGCAGCTCTCGTCAGGGGGATAGCAATCAGCCCCAGCATTTT; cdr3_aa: CASSSRQGDSNQPQHF
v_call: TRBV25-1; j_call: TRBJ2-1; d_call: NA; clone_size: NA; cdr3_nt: TGTGCCAGCAGTCCGTGGGGCGGGATGGGAGACAATGAGCAGTTCTTC; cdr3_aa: CASSPWGGMGDNEQFF
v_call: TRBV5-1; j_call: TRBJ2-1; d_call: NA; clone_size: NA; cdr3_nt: TGCGCCAGCAGGAGGAGGGAGAATGAGCAGTTCTTC; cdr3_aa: CASRRRENEQFF
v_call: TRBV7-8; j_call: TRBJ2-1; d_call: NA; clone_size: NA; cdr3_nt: TGTGCCAGCAGCCTGAGGAGGGGGTTATTCGGCAATGAGCAGTTCTTC; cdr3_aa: CASSLRRGLFGNEQFF
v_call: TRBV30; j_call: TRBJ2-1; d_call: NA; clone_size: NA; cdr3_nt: TGTGCCTGGAGTGGCCAGGACAACAACAATGAGCAGTTCTTC; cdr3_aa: CAWSGQDNNNEQFF
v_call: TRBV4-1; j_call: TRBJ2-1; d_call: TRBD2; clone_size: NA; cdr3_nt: TGCGCCAGCAGCCAAGAGATTTCCTCGCGGGGGGGCCGGGGCGAGCAGTTCTTC; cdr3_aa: CASSQEISSRGGRGEQFF
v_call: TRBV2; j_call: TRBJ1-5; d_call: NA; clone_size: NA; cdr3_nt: TGTGCCAGCAGTCAAGGTGCGAGCAATCAGCCCCAGCATTTT; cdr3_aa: CASSQGASNQPQHF
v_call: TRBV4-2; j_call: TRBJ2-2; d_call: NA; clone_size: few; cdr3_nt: TGTGCCAGCAGCCCCCACATCACCGGGGAGCTGTTTTTT; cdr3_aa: CASSPHITGELFF
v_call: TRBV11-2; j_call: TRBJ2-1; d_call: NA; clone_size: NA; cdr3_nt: TGTGCCAGCAGCTTAGGGCAGCACAATGAGCAGTTCTTC; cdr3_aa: CASSLGQHNEQFF
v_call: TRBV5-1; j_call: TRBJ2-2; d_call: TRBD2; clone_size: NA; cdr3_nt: TGCGCCAGCAGGACTAGCGGGGGGGCGAACACCGGGGAGCTGTTTTTT; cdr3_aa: CASRTSGGANTGELFF
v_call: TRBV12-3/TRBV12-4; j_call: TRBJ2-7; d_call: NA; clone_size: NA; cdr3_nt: TGTGCCAGCAAGGACGCCTCCTACGAGCAGTACTTC; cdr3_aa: CASKDASYEQYF
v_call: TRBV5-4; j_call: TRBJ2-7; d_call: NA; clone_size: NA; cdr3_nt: TGTGCCAGCAGCTTGGGGTCGGATGGAGCCTACGAGCAGTACTTC; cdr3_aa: CASSLGSDGAYEQYF
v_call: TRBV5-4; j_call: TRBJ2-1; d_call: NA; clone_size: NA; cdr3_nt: TGTGCCAGCAGCCCTGGACCCATCTCCTACAATGAGCAGTTCTTC; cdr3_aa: CASSPGPISYNEQFF
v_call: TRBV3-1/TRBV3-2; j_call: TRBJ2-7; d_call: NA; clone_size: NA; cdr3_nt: TGTGCCAGCAGCCAAGCCGGGGAGGAAAACTACGAGCAGTACTTC; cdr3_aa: CASSQAGEENYEQYF
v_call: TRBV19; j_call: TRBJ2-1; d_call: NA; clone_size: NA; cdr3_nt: TGTGCCAGTAAAAAGAGCCGCTCCTACAATGAGCAGTTCTTC; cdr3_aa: CASKKSRSYNEQFF
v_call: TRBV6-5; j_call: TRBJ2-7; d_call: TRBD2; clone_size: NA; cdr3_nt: TGTGCCAGCAGTTACGGCAGCGGGACTGAATACGAGCAGTACTTC; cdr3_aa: CASSYGSGTEYEQYF
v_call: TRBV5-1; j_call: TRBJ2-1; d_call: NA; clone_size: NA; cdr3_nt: TGCGCCAGCAGCCTGCCGCCAACCTACAATGAGCAGTTCTTC; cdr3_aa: CASSLPPTYNEQFF
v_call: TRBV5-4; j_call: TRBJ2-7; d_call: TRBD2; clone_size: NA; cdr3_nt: TGTGCCAGCACCCCGCCCGGGACTAGCGGGAATTACGAGCAGTACTTC; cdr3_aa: CASTPPGTSGNYEQYF
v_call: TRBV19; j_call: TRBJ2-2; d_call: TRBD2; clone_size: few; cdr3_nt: TGTGCCAGTAGTAGCCGGGACTATCTCACCGGGGAGCTGTTTTTT; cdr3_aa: CASSSRDYLTGELFF
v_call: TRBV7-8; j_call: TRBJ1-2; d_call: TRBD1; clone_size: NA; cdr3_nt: TGTGCCAGCAGCTCACAAACAGGGGACTATGGCTACACCTTC; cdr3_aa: CASSSQTGDYGYTF
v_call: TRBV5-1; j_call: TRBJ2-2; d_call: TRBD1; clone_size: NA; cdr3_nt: TGCGCCAGCAGCACTGGACAGGGGTACACCGGGGAGCTGTTTTTT; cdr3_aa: CASSTGQGYTGELFF
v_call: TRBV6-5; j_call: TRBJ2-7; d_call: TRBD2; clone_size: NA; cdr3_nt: TGTGCCAGCGCCTCGACTAGCGGCCAGGGCGAGCAGTACTTC; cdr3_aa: CASASTSGQGEQYF
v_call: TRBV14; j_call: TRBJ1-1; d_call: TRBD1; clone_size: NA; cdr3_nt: TGTGCCACCAAAACCGGGACAGGGTTTGCCACTGAAGCTTTCTTT; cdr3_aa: CATKTGTGFATEAFF
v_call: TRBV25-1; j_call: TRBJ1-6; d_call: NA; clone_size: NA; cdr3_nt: TGTGCCAGCAGTGGGGACCGAGTAAATTCACCCCTCCACTTT; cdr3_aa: CASSGDRVNSPLHF
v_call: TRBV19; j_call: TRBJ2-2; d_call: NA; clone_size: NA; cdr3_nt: TGTGCCAGTAGTATAAAGGCCGGCACCGGGGAGCTGTTTTTT; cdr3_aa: CASSIKAGTGELFF
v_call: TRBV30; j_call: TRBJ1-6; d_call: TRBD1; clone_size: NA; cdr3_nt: TGTGCCTGGAGTCCATATAGGGACAGATATAATTCACCCCTCCACTTT; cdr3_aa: CAWSPYRDRYNSPLHF
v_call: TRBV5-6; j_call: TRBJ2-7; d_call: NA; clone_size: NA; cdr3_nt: TGTGCCAGCAGCGGGGTGGGGGTTAGCGTTACGTCCGAGCAGTACTTC; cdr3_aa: CASSGVGVSVTSEQYF
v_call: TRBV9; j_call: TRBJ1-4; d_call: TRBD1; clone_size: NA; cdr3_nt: TGTGCCAGCAGCCTCCGGGACAGGGGGGTTGAAAAACTGTTTTTT; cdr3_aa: CASSLRDRGVEKLFF
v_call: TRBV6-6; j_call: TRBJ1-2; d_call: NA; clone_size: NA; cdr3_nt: TGTGCCAGCAGTCCTCCTCCGACAGCTAACTATGGCTACACCTTC; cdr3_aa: CASSPPPTANYGYTF
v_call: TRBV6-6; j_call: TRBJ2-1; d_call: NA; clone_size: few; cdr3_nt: TGTGCCAGCAGTTACTCGAGGGTGTACAATGAGCAGTTCTTC; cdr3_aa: CASSYSRVYNEQFF
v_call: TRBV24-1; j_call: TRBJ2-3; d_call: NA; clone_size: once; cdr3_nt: TGTGCCACCAGTGATCCCACAGGGACCGATACGCAGTATTTT; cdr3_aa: CATSDPTGTDTQYF
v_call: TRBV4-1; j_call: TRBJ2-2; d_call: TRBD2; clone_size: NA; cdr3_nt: TGCGCCAGTTTAGCGGGGGGGCCGGTCATCGGGGAGCTGTTTTTT; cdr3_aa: CASLAGGPVIGELFF
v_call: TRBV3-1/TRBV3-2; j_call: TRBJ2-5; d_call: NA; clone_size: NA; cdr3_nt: TGTGCCAGCATCTCGGCAGGGGGGGGAGAGACCCAGTACTTC; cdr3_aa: CASISAGGGETQYF
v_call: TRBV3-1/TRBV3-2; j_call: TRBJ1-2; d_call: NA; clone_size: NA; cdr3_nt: TGTGCCAGCAGCCAAGATGCGACTCCGAACTATGGCTACACCTTC; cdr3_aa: CASSQDATPNYGYTF
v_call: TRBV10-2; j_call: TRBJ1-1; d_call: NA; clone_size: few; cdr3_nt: TGCGCCAGCAGTGAAATGGGTGAAGCTTTCTTT; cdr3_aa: CASSEMGEAFF
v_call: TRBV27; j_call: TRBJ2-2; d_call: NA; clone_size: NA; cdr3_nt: TGTGCCAGCAAAGCGTCGAGCTCGGTGGAGCTGTTTTTT; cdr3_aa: CASKASSSVELFF
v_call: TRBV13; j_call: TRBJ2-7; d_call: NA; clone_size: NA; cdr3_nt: TGTGCCAGCAGCTCCTCCTACGAGCAGTACTTC; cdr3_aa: CASSSSYEQYF